This paragraph reports one TCR beta chain. The data originate from a study of blood T cell repertoires in COVID-19. Study-wide background: Sources were T cells, B-cell-depleted T cells, or PBMCs; the material itself was cDNA or gDNA.

The protocol was immunoSEQ multiplex PCR, while the TCRdb copy is restricted to in-frame clones and leaves out a portion. Here the sample spans roughly 200,000 clones, over 80% being singletons. The source of this sequence is a woman in her forties with COVID-19, enrolled during active disease. Material: peripheral blood.

The chain's CDR3 is CASSSPRDEQFF. The CDR3, as DNA: TGTGCCAGCAGCTCCCCGCGGGATGAGCAGTTCTTC. The J gene is TRBJ2-1, the V gene TRBV12-3 or TRBV12-4, with a possible D match to TRBD2 (5 bases). CDR3 length: 12 amino acids. The germline V and J ends were trimmed by 6 bases and 8 bases, with 11 bases remaining between them.